This T cell receptor beta chain derives from a study of beta chain features in type 1 diabetes. Study outcomes and limitations: The naive, central memory and Treg TCRB repertoires of patients appeared to be more similar to one another than those of healthy donors. Cells with high TCR expression could be over-represented when cDNA is sequenced.

In the case of this clone: What it binds is unknown.

The junction had 11 bases not matched to a gene; V was cut back by 5 bases and J by 8 bases. Germline lookup yields CDR1 MNHEY and CDR2 SMNVEV (reference sequence). The CDR3 covers 14 residues. All of the isolated RNA was reverse transcribed, so expressed TCRB transcripts were sequenced. TCRdb keeps only in-frame clones here, not all; method: immunoSEQ multiplex PCR. There are about 40,000 clones in the sample; approximately 49% occur only once, and around 0.7% lies in the top ten. The receptor was derived from a woman in her late teens or twenties in good health. This chain connects TRBV27 to TRBJ1-2; 7 bases fit TRBD1. The material sequenced was central memory CD4+ T cells from blood. The CDR3 DNA reads as TGTGCCAGCAGTCCCTGGACAGGCTTAAGGGGCTACACCTTC. It is translated as CASSPWTGLRGYTF.